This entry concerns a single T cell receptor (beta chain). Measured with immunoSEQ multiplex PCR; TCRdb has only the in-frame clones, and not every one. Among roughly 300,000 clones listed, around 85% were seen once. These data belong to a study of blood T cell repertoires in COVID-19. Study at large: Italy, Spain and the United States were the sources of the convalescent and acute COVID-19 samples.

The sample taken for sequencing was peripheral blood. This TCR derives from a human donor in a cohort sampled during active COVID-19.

CDR3 sequence reads: CASSTYRGLNTEAFF. In DNA form, the CDR3 reads TGTGCCAGCAGCACCTACAGGGGGCTGAACACTGAAGCTTTCTTT. The J gene is TRBJ1-1, the V gene TRBV13; 9 bases align to TRBD1. CDR1 PRHDT and CDR2 FYEKMQ come from the germline V gene (reference sequence). This CDR3 has 15 residues. V lost 5 bases, J lost 0 bases, and 4 bases stayed unmatched. The variable domain in full, with the rest retrieved from reference TRBV13 and TRBJ1-1, is AAGVIQSPRHLIKEKRETATLKCYPIPRHDTVYWYQQGPGQDPQFLISFYEKMQSDKGSIPDRFSAQQFSDYHSELNMSSLELGDSALYFCASSTYRGLNTEAFFGQGTRLTVV.